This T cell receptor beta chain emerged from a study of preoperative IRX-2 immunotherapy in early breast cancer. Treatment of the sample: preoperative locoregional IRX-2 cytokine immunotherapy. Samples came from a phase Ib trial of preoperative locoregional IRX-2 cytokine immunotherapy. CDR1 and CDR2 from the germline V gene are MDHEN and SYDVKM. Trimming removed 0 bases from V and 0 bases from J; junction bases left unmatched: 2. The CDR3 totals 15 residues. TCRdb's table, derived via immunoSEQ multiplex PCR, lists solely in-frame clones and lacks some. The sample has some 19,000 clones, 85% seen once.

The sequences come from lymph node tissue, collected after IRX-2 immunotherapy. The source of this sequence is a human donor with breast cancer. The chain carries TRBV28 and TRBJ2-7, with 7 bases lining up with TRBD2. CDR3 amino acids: CASSLWRGISYEQYF. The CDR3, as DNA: TGTGCCAGCAGTTTATGGCGGGGGATCTCCTACGAGCAGTACTTC.